The entry that follows covers one T cell receptor (beta chain) sequence. What it binds is not known. This specimen comes from a study of beta chain features in type 1 diabetes. As for the study in general: Sorted cells, 90 million to 120 million in number, were examined across all samples. Study-level results: The study found that naive, central memory and Treg TCRB repertoires appeared more similar in patients than in healthy donors. The study found moderately but significantly shorter TCRB CDR3s in all four CD4+ subsets of Type 1 diabetes patients. More deletions and fewer insertions at VDJ junctions were found in patients with type 1 diabetes.

The investigators reverse transcribed all of the isolated RNA, so they sequenced expressed TCRB transcripts. Generated by immunoSEQ multiplex PCR, the TCRdb table keeps only in-frame clones and is missing some. The table has around 15,000 clones, around 77% seen once. The sequence was collected from a woman in her late teens or twenties with type 1 diabetes. The sample was stem cell memory CD4+ T cells from blood.

CDR3 amino acids: CASSLAVASNEQFF. The CDR3 DNA sequence: TGTGCCAGCAGCTTAGCGGTAGCTTCCAATGAGCAGTTCTTC. This chain joins TRBV7-9 and TRBJ2-1; D is unresolved. Germline V gene sequence: CDR1 SEHNR, CDR2 FQNEAQ (reference sequence). Trimming took 0 bases from V and 6 from J, leaving 9 bases between them. The CDR3 sequence is 14 residues long. The variable domain in full, completed from reference TRBV7-9 and TRBJ2-1, reads DTGVSQNPRHKITKRGQNVTFRCDPISEHNRLYWYRQTLGQGPEFLTYFQNEAQLEKSRLLSDRFSAERPKGSFSTLEIQRTEQGDSAMYLCASSLAVASNEQFFGPGTRLTVL.